The 19 T cell receptor beta chains below were found in one sample sequenced in a study of CD8 T cells in ankylosing spondylitis. The study's findings and limits: Ankylosing spondylitis blood appeared to carry a characteristic TCR beta motif of fewer than 10 highly homologous variants.

No cognate antigen is known for these TCRs. Each CDR3 protein gets one entry after TCRdb re-called the 5' RACE reads with MiXCR. Of about 440,000 distinct CDR3 sequences detected, roughly a sixth appear once; the ten largest clones hold just over 1%. The sequencing input was blood, either unsorted or a sorted T cell fraction (not recorded which). These receptors all stem from a male donor with ankylosing spondylitis.

This clonotype occurred many times. CDR3 sequence reads: CASSSHFEQYF. The CDR3 nucleotides read TGTGCCAGCAGCTCGCATTTCGAGCAGTACTTC. The rearrangement links TRBV11-2 to TRBJ2-7; no clear D. This CDR3 is 11 amino acids long. The V end lost 4 bases, the J end lost 6 bases, and 7 bases lay between the germline ends. Germline lookup yields CDR1 SGHAT and CDR2 FQNNGV.

This clonotype was seen a few times. The V call is TRBV7-2, the J call TRBJ2-6; unclear D gene. The CDR3 is made up of 17 amino acids. Germline lookup yields CDR1 SGHTA and CDR2 FQGNSA. V shed 2 bases and J shed 0 bases, with 11 bases lying between them. In DNA, the CDR3 is TGTGCCAGCAGCTTATCATTATATAACTCTGGGGCCAACGTCCTGACTTTC. This sequence encodes CASSLSLYNSGANVLTF.

This clonotype came up a few times. This rearrangement joins TRBV20-1 to TRBJ2-1; 9 nucleotides agree with TRBD2. Germline values: CDR1 DFQATT, CDR2 SNEGSKA (reference sequence). The J segment lost 4 bases and the V segment lost 4 bases, leaving 8 bases of the junction unmatched. The CDR3 has 15 amino acids. The CDR3 loop reads CSATPPGLAYNEQFF. CDR3 coding DNA: TGCAGTGCTACTCCCCCGGGACTAGCTTACAATGAGCAGTTCTTC.

The chain is built from TRBV29-1 and TRBJ2-2, with D maybe TRBD2 (6 bases). CDR3 length: 13 amino acids. Trimming removed 5 bases at V and 6 bases at J, with 13 bases between. CDR1 is SQVTM and CDR2 is ANQGSEA in the germline V gene. In DNA form, the CDR3 reads TGCAGCGTTTCGGGGGATTTCTCCGGGGAGCTGTTTTTT. As protein: CSVSGDFSGELFF.

The rearrangement joins TRBV7-8 to TRBJ1-6; D unresolved. Germline assignment: CDR1 SGHVS and CDR2 FQNEAQ. This CDR3 contains 14 residues. V was clipped by 5 bases and J by 8 bases, with 13 bases between them. DNA for the CDR3: TGTGCCAGCAGCGGAGGACTCGACTATTCACCCCTCCACTTT. The encoded protein is CASSGGLDYSPLHF. The variable domain in full, completed from reference TRBV7-8 and TRBJ1-6, reads GAGVSQSPRYKVAKRGQDVALRCDPISGHVSLFWYQQALGQGPEFLTYFQNEAQLDKSGLPSDRFFAERPEGSVSTLKIQRTQQEDSAVYLCASSGGLDYSPLHFGNGTRLTVT.

CDR3 protein: CASSLVEGGYEQYF. The DNA for the CDR3 is TGTGCCAGCAGCTTGGTAGAGGGAGGCTACGAGCAGTACTTC. The J gene is TRBJ2-7, the V gene TRBV7-9, with D perhaps matching TRBD2 (6 bases). Germline lookup yields CDR1 SEHNR and CDR2 FQNEAQ (reference sequence). Deletions cut 3 bases from V and 3 bases from J, with 12 bases between. CDR3 length equals 14 residues.

CDR3: CAISGTSGRHNEQFF. The CDR3 DNA is TGTGCCATCAGCGGGACTAGCGGGAGACACAATGAGCAGTTCTTC. J is TRBJ2-1 and V is TRBV10-3; 14 nucleotides line up with TRBD2. J gave up 5 bases and V 6 bases, and 3 bases lay outside the gene matches. The germline V gene has CDR1 ENHRY and CDR2 SYGVKD. The CDR3 runs to 15 residues.

This clonotype occurred a few times. This chain connects TRBV19 to TRBJ2-2; TRBD1 matches 12 bases. V dropped 5 bases and J dropped 4; count of bases not matched to a gene: 8. Germline V gene data show CDR1 as LNHDA and CDR2 as SQIVND (reference sequence). The CDR3 totals 17 residues. The CDR3 DNA follows: TGTGCCAGTAGTTGGGACAGGGGGCATAGGGGCACCGGGGAGCTGTTTTTT. Translated: CASSWDRGHRGTGELFF.

The CDR3 DNA sequence: TGTGCCAGCAGCTTTGCTACGGACAGGGGATTTAATCAGCCCCAGCATTTT. Translation: CASSFATDRGFNQPQHF. V is TRBV7-2 and J is TRBJ1-5; 9 bases line up with TRBD1. The CDR3 sequence is 17 residues long. Germline-derived CDR1 and CDR2 are SGHTA and FQGNSA. J was trimmed by 4 bases and V by 3 bases; bases with no gene match: 10.

The rearrangement joins TRBV6-1 to TRBJ1-5; a weak D match, TRBD1 (5 bases). The CDR3 is made up of 15 amino acids. Germline V gives CDR1 MNHNS, CDR2 SASEGT. V lost 1 base, J lost 3 bases, and 10 bases lay in between. CDR3 protein: CASSEGWGFNQPQHF. In DNA, the CDR3 is TGTGCCAGCAGTGAAGGGTGGGGGTTCAATCAGCCCCAGCATTTT.

This CDR3 reads CASSEGPQSQPQHF. The CDR3 DNA reads as TGTGCCAGCAGTGAGGGGCCACAATCACAGCCCCAGCATTTT. The chain has TRBV6-1 and TRBJ1-5; tentative D call: TRBD1 (5 bases). Germline CDR1 reads MNHNS; CDR2 reads SASEGT. This CDR3 spans 14 amino acids. Trimming pared 3 bases from V and 7 bases from J, leaving 13 bases between.

The V call is TRBV6-5, the J call TRBJ1-2, with D unresolved. CDR3 length: 13 residues. V was cut by 4 bases and J by 4 bases, with 10 bases left in between. CDR1 is MNHEY, CDR2 SVGAGI, per germline. CDR3 sequence reads: CASSFPGSYGYTF. DNA for the CDR3: TGTGCCAGCAGTTTCCCCGGGAGCTATGGCTACACCTTC.

The rearrangement joins TRBV6-4 to TRBJ1-6; D perhaps matches TRBD1 (6 bases). The V and J ends lost 3 bases and 9 bases respectively, with 12 bases between them. The CDR3 has 14 amino acids. The germline gives CDR1 MRHNA, CDR2 SNTAGT. The CDR3 DNA follows: TGTGCCAGCAGTGAAGGCAGGGGAGGTTCACCCCTCCACTTT. Its protein is CASSEGRGGSPLHF.

The chain joins TRBV11-1 to TRBJ2-3, with D perhaps matching TRBD1 (6 bases). CDR3 size: 16 residues. The ends were cut back, 7 bases at V and 2 bases at J, with 19 bases in the middle. The germline gives CDR1 SGHAT, CDR2 FQDESV (reference sequence). The CDR3 DNA reads as TGTGCCAGCATCCCGGGGCAGGGGCCCCCCACAGATACGCAGTATTTT. Protein product: CASIPGQGPPTDTQYF.

The gene calls are TRBV20-1 and TRBJ2-3, with D possibly being TRBD1 (6 bases). The CDR3 has 14 residues. Between the trimmed V and J ends, which lost 4 bases and 0 bases, there was a span of 11 bases. Germline V gives CDR1 DFQATT, CDR2 SNEGSKA (reference sequence). The CDR3 loop reads CSATGQPSTDTQYF. The CDR3, as DNA: TGCAGTGCTACCGGACAGCCTAGCACAGATACGCAGTATTTT.

This clonotype has more than one count but fewer than ten. V is TRBV2 and J is TRBJ2-7, with 10 bases fitting TRBD1. V was clipped by 4 bases and J by 3 bases; unmatched bases: 6. CDR1 and CDR2 from the germline V gene are SNHLY and FYNNEI. The CDR3 is 15 amino acids. The CDR3 DNA sequence: TGTGCCAGCAGTGCTTCGTGGACAGGGGGCTACGAGCAGTACTTC. Translated: CASSASWTGGYEQYF.

The chain couples TRBV20-1 to TRBJ2-5; 9 bases line up with TRBD2. Germline CDR1 is DFQATT and CDR2 is SNEGSKA (reference sequence). CDR3 length: 18 amino acids. The trim removed 3 bases at V and 3 bases at J, leaving 17 bases unmatched. The chain's CDR3 is CSASSPRVGGREEETQYF. CDR3 coding DNA: TGCAGTGCTAGTAGTCCCCGCGTCGGCGGGAGGGAAGAAGAGACCCAGTACTTC.

The chain joins TRBV29-1 to TRBJ2-1; tentative D call: TRBD2 (5 bases). Looked up from germline, CDR1 is SQVTM and CDR2 is ANQGSEA. The CDR3 is 11 residues long. The germline V and J ends were trimmed by 7 bases and 7 bases, with 11 bases remaining between them. For the CDR3, the DNA is TGCAGCGGAACTAGAGGTAATGAGCAGTTCTTC. Protein product: CSGTRGNEQFF.

A single count supports this clonotype. The J gene is TRBJ2-3, the V gene TRBV12-3 or TRBV12-4; TRBD2 might be the D (5 bases). The CDR3 is 13 residues long. The V end lost 0 bases, the J end lost 5 bases, and 6 bases lay between the germline ends. For the CDR3, the DNA is TGTGCCAGCAGTTTAGCGGAGGAAGATACGCAGTATTTT. It is translated as CASSLAEEDTQYF.